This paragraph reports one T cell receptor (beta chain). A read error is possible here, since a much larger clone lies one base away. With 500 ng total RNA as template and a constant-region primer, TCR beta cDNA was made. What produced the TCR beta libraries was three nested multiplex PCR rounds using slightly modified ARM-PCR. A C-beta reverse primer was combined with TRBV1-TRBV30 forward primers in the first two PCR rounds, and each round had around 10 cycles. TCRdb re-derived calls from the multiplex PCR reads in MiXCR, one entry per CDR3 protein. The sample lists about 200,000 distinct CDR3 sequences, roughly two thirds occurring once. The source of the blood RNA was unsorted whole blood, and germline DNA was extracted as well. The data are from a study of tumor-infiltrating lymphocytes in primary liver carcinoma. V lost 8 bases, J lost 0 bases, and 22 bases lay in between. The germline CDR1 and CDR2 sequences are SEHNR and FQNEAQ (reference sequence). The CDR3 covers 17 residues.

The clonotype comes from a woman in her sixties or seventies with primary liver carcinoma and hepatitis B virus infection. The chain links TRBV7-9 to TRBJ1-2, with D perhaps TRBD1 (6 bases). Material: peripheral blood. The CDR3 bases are TGTGCCAGCGGCTCCCTCCCAATTAGGGGGACTAACTATGGCTACACCTTC. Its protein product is CASGSLPIRGTNYGYTF.